The source of this TCR beta chain is a study of chemoradiotherapy in HPV16-positive cancers. Study-level points and caveats: Functional assays defining HPV-specific T cells used only two HPV16-positive patients. For HPV16-positive patients, expanding HPV-responsive T cells associated with longer recurrence-free survival.

Repertoires were generated with immunoSEQ multiplex PCR, while TCRdb's copy carries only in-frame clones and drops some. Of 9,500 to 15,000 clones in the sample, 70% to 80% were seen once. Samples were taken several times over chemoradiotherapy. This clone was observed a handful of times. Its target is unknown. CDR3 length equals 15 residues. CDR1 is SGHNT, CDR2 YYREEE, per germline (reference sequence). The V end lost 7 bases, the J end lost 4 bases, and 17 bases lay between the germline ends. The chain combines TRBV5-4 with TRBJ2-2; TRBD2 might be the D (6 bases). This TCR was sampled from a human donor with HPV-associated anogenital cancer. This sample was gathered from a patient who underwent chemoradiotherapy. CDR3 sequence reads: CASQYELAGTGELFF. CDR3 nucleotide sequence: TGTGCCAGCCAGTATGAACTAGCCGGCACCGGGGAGCTGTTTTTT. The full variable domain, in which reference TRBV5-4 and TRBJ2-2 provide the parts outside the CDR3, is ETGVTQSPTHLIKTRGQQVTLRCSSQSGHNTVSWYQQALGQGPQFIFQYYREEENGRGNFPPRFSGLQFPNYSSELNVNALELDDSALYLCASQYELAGTGELFFGEGSRLTVL.